This T cell receptor beta chain was found in a study of T cells in Graves' hyperthyroidism and ophthalmopathy. Points from the study as a whole: Blood shared most expanded thyroid clonotypes above 0.001.

Duration under 3 months, a NOSPECS grade of at least 4, and a Clinical Activity Score of at least 3 characterized the ophthalmopathy patients. The length of the CDR3 is 13 residues. V lost 6 bases and J lost 1, with 9 bases in between. RNA transcripts gave rise to amplified TCR beta CDR3 regions. When the TCR CDR3 underwent first-round RT-PCR, the HTBI primer set was used. TCRdb analysed the multiplex PCR reads with MiXCR anew, one entry per CDR3 protein. The table records approximately 380,000 distinct CDR3 sequences, around a sixth of them present only once. This clonotype was counted at least ten times. Its antigen is as yet unknown.

This TCR was sampled from a young man with Graves' ophthalmopathy. The chain is built from TRBV12-3 or TRBV12-4 and TRBJ1-2; tentative D call: TRBD1 (5 bases). The sequencing input was blood. In DNA, the CDR3 is TGTGCCAGCAGCTTACAGGATAACTATGGCTACACCTTC. Protein sequence: CASSLQDNYGYTF.